A single sample gave rise to the 29 T cell receptor beta chains below, sequenced in a study of T cell responses to AZD1222 COVID-19 vaccine. TCRdb keeps only in-frame clones here, not all; method: immunoSEQ multiplex PCR. The repertoire holds 150,000 to 200,000 clones, with around 92% as singletons. Sequenced here: peripheral blood, sampled 28 days after the second AZD1222 dose. The receptors here all came from an adult who received the AZD1222 COVID-19 vaccine.

This chain links TRBV18 with TRBJ2-2; D is possibly TRBD2 (6 bases). V was shortened by 0 bases and J by 6 bases, with 11 bases between the two germline ends. Germline-derived CDR1 and CDR2 are KGHSH and LQKENI. The CDR3 loop spans 15 amino acids. The CDR3, as DNA: TGTGCCAGCTCACCACCCGCGGCGGGGCCCGGGGAGCTGTTTTTT. This codes for CASSPPAAGPGELFF.

The V and J genes are TRBV6-5 and TRBJ2-5; TRBD1 aligns across 10 bases. The CDR3 extends over 15 amino acids. The germline gives CDR1 MNHEY, CDR2 SVGAGI. Trimming removed 6 bases from V and 1 base from J; junction bases left unmatched: 5. The CDR3 DNA is TGTGCCAGCAGAAGGACAGGGGGGCCCCAAGAGACCCAGTACTTC. This gives the protein CASRRTGGPQETQYF.

The V gene is TRBV30, the J gene TRBJ2-3; 10 positions agree with TRBD2. Trimming cost V 4 bases and J 0 bases; bases outside gene matches: 4. The germline V gene has CDR1 GTSNPN and CDR2 SVGIG (reference sequence). The CDR3 is 15 residues long. The CDR3 nucleotides read TGTGCCTGGACTAGCGGGAGCCTAAGCACAGATACGCAGTATTTT. Translated, it gives CAWTSGSLSTDTQYF.

A single count supports this clone. The chain couples TRBV5-4 to TRBJ2-7, with D possibly matching TRBD2 (6 bases). Germline loops: CDR1 SGHNT, CDR2 YYREEE (reference sequence). V was cut by 2 bases and J by 0 bases, with 15 bases left in between. The CDR3 runs 16 residues. CDR3 protein: CASSFTGLTSSYEQYF. The CDR3 nucleotides are TGTGCCAGCAGCTTCACCGGACTGACTAGCTCCTACGAGCAGTACTTC.

The CDR3 sequence is CASSLGTGSTDTQYF. The CDR3 nucleotides are TGTGCCAGCAGCTTAGGAACAGGGAGCACAGATACGCAGTATTTT. This chain connects TRBV7-9 to TRBJ2-3, with D perhaps TRBD1 (6 bases). Germline loops: CDR1 SEHNR, CDR2 FQNEAQ (reference sequence). The CDR3 consists of 15 residues. Trimming removed 1 base at V and 0 bases at J, with 8 bases between.

The chain links TRBV7-9 to TRBJ1-5, with D hard to call. This CDR3 is 15 amino acids long. Germline V gene data show CDR1 as SEHNR and CDR2 as FQNEAQ (reference sequence). Trimming shortened V by 1 base and J by 0 bases, and 7 bases separated the two germline ends. The CDR3 bases are TGTGCCAGCAGCTTAGGACTTCATAGCAATCAGCCCCAGCATTTT. This encodes CASSLGLHSNQPQHF.

This chain links TRBV19 with TRBJ2-2; 8 nucleotides align to TRBD2. Unmatched junction bases numbered 6, after V lost 5 bases and J lost 4 bases. The CDR3 is 15 residues long. CDR1 and CDR2 from the germline V gene are LNHDA and SQIVND (reference sequence). The CDR3 nucleotides read TGTGCCAGTAGTGACGGACTAGCTCTCACCGGGGAGCTGTTTTTT. It yields the protein CASSDGLALTGELFF.

This rearrangement joins TRBV7-8 to TRBJ1-5, with 7 bases lining up with TRBD1. The V gene end was trimmed by 5 bases and the J gene end by 4 bases; junction bases not matched to a gene: 8. Germline assignment: CDR1 SGHVS and CDR2 FQNEAQ. This CDR3 has 15 amino acids. CDR3 sequence: CASSTDREPNQPQHF. The CDR3 DNA follows: TGTGCCAGCAGCACCGACAGGGAACCAAATCAGCCCCAGCATTTT.

The gene calls are TRBV2 and TRBJ1-2; D call uncertain. Trimming removed 8 bases from V and 0 bases from J, with 13 bases in between. Germline V CDR1 and CDR2: SNHLY, FYNNEI. The CDR3 length is 14 residues. CDR3 coding DNA: TGTGCCAGCCCCCCCGGCACCCCTAACTATGGCTACACCTTC. Protein: CASPPGTPNYGYTF.

In this sample, this clone turned up once. This chain connects TRBV28 to TRBJ1-1, with D possibly being TRBD1 (6 bases). The CDR3 is made up of 15 amino acids. Per the germline V gene, CDR1 is MDHEN and CDR2 is SYDVKM. With 4 bases removed from V and 0 bases from J, the gap between germline ends came to 12 bases. DNA for the CDR3: TGTGCCAGCAGTTGGGGGGCGGGTTTGAACACTGAAGCTTTCTTT. Translation gives CASSWGAGLNTEAFF.

This chain links TRBV10-3 with TRBJ2-5; D is perhaps TRBD1 (6 bases). V lost 4 bases to trimming and J lost 1 base, with 10 bases between them. The CDR3 extends over 14 amino acids. Per germline, CDR1 ENHRY and CDR2 SYGVKD. CDR3 nucleotides: TGTGCCATCAGTGGGACAGAACTCCAAGAGACCCAGTACTTC. It yields the protein CAISGTELQETQYF.

CDR3 sequence (DNA): TGTGCCTGGAGTGTTGGTCAGGGGTTTCGGGACGAGCAGTACTTC. It encodes CAWSVGQGFRDEQYF. The chain employs TRBV30 and TRBJ2-7, with D maybe TRBD1 (6 bases). The CDR3 runs 15 residues. Per the germline V gene, CDR1 is GTSNPN and CDR2 is SVGIG (reference sequence). Trimming took off 0 bases at V and 5 bases at J, with 17 bases between the two ends.

The chain is built from TRBV5-1 and TRBJ1-1, with 8 bases aligning to TRBD1. Germline CDR1 and CDR2: SGHRS and YFSETQ. The CDR3 has 16 residues. The J segment lost 7 bases and the V segment lost 1 base, leaving 12 bases of the junction unmatched. In DNA, the CDR3 is TGCGCCAGCAGCTTGTCAACACAGGGGGGGAGTAGTGAAGCTTTCTTT. As protein: CASSLSTQGGSSEAFF. The whole variable domain, filled in from reference TRBV5-1 and TRBJ1-1, reads KAGVTQTPRYLIKTRGQQVTLSCSPISGHRSVSWYQQTPGQGLQFLFEYFSETQRNKGNFPGRFSGRQFSNSRSEMNVSTLELGDSALYLCASSLSTQGGSSEAFFGQGTRLTVV.

This clone was seen only a few times. The chain employs TRBV5-1 and TRBJ2-2, with D possibly being TRBD1 (5 bases). The CDR3 spans 17 residues. The germline gives CDR1 SGHRS, CDR2 YFSETQ. V gave up 1 base and J gave up 1 base, with 14 bases separating them. CDR3: CASSLLNDRRNTGELFF. The CDR3 nucleotides are TGCGCCAGCAGCTTGCTAAATGACAGAAGGAACACCGGGGAGCTGTTTTTT.

The V call is TRBV6-4, the J call TRBJ2-2, with no clear D. From germline, CDR1 is MRHNA and CDR2 SNTAGT. This CDR3 spans 13 amino acids. With 5 bases removed from V and 3 bases from J, the gap between germline ends came to 7 bases. The CDR3 nucleotides read TGTGCCAGCAGTTCTGGGGACACCGGGGAGCTGTTTTTT. It is translated as CASSSGDTGELFF.

The chain carries TRBV3-1 (or the pseudogene TRBV3-2) and TRBJ2-3; 8 nucleotides match TRBD2. CDR3 length: 16 residues. Germline assignment: CDR1 LGHDT and CDR2 YNNKEL (reference sequence). The V and J ends lost 1 base and 0 bases, in that order; junction bases with no gene match: 3. CDR3 in DNA: TGTGCCAGCAGCCAAGGAACTAGCGGTAGCACAGATACGCAGTATTTT. It encodes CASSQGTSGSTDTQYF.

This clone was picked up a small number of times. V usage is TRBV29-1 and J usage is TRBJ1-2; 8 bases map to TRBD1. The CDR3 totals 13 residues. Germline V CDR1 and CDR2: SQVTM, ANQGSEA. Trimming took 6 bases from V and 8 from J; bases not matched to a gene: 11. The CDR3 sequence: CSVANGRQGGYTF. The CDR3, as DNA: TGCAGCGTCGCTAACGGGCGACAGGGGGGCTACACCTTC.

This clone was seen only once. This rearrangement joins TRBV2 to TRBJ1-2; no clear D. The CDR3 covers 11 residues. The germline V gene encodes CDR1 SNHLY and CDR2 FYNNEI. Trimming pared 5 bases from V and 4 bases from J, leaving 5 bases between. CDR3 in amino acids: CASSPAYGYTF. CDR3 bases: TGTGCCAGCAGTCCGGCCTATGGCTACACCTTC.

This clone occurred once. The chain recombines TRBV27 with TRBJ2-3; 7 bases map to TRBD1. The V and J ends lost 5 bases and 0 bases, in that order; junction bases with no gene match: 5. Germline loops: CDR1 MNHEY, CDR2 SMNVEV (reference sequence). The CDR3 has 15 residues. The CDR3 spells CASSPYRGSTDTQYF. In DNA, the CDR3 is TGTGCCAGCAGTCCGTACAGGGGTAGCACAGATACGCAGTATTTT.

The V gene is TRBV13, the J gene TRBJ1-2; 7 bases are shared with TRBD1. Trimming removed 5 bases from V and 6 bases from J; junction bases left unmatched: 9. Germline CDR1 reads PRHDT; CDR2 reads FYEKMQ (reference sequence). This CDR3 is built from 14 residues. In DNA, the CDR3 is TGTGCCAGCAGCAAAAACAGGGGACTCAATGGCTACACCTTC. This translates into CASSKNRGLNGYTF.

The V and J genes are TRBV28 and TRBJ1-4; D call uncertain. Germline lookup yields CDR1 MDHEN and CDR2 SYDVKM. The CDR3 sequence is 15 residues long. V was shortened by 3 bases and J by 4 bases, with 12 bases between the two germline ends. CDR3 in DNA: TGTGCCAGCAGTTTTCCAAGGAGTAGTAATGAAAAACTGTTTTTT. Translating gives CASSFPRSSNEKLFF.

The CDR3 DNA is TGTGCCAGCACCCCCCCGCAGGTATATGGCTACACCTTC. It translates to CASTPPQVYGYTF. The rearrangement joins TRBV7-9 to TRBJ1-2; D remains ambiguous. In germline, CDR1 is SEHNR, CDR2 FQNEAQ (reference sequence). The CDR3 extends over 13 amino acids. V shed 7 bases and J shed 5 bases, with 14 bases lying between them.

This sequence joins TRBV6-5 and TRBJ1-4; 7 nucleotides align to TRBD1. The CDR3 covers 14 residues. Germline CDR1 is MNHEY and CDR2 is SVGAGI. Trimming removed 6 bases from V and 7 bases from J; junction bases left unmatched: 8. The CDR3 is CASSTTGRGEKLFF. CDR3 DNA: TGTGCCAGCAGCACGACAGGGAGGGGTGAAAAACTGTTTTTT.

This sequence joins TRBV30 and TRBJ2-2, with 7 bases fitting TRBD2. The CDR3 covers 14 residues. V shed 1 base, J shed 4 bases, and the junction held 3 bases outside the gene matches. Germline V gene data show CDR1 as GTSNPN and CDR2 as SVGIG (reference sequence). This chain's CDR3 is CAWSAGEGTGELFF. The CDR3 nucleotides are TGTGCCTGGAGTGCTGGGGAGGGCACCGGGGAGCTGTTTTTT.

This clone was seen just once. The CDR3 DNA reads TGTGCCAGCTCACAGGGACAGGGACCAGCTAACTATGGCTACACCTTC. Its translation: CASSQGQGPANYGYTF. The J gene is TRBJ1-2, the V gene TRBV18, with 9 positions matching TRBD1. CDR1 and CDR2 from the germline V gene are KGHSH and LQKENI. This CDR3 is built from 16 residues. With 4 bases clipped from V and 0 bases from J, the junction kept 6 bases outside the gene matches.

The chain carries TRBV12-3 or TRBV12-4 and TRBJ1-2; 7 nucleotides match TRBD1. The V segment lost 4 bases and the J segment 8 bases; nucleotides outside the gene matches: 7. The CDR3 has 13 residues. The CDR3 DNA follows: TGTGCCAGCAGTTCGGGGACAGCGGGCGGCTACACCTTC. Protein product: CASSSGTAGGYTF.

This sequence joins TRBV2 and TRBJ1-1; D call uncertain. Trimming pared 6 bases from V and 0 bases from J, leaving 8 bases between. Germline V gene sequence: CDR1 SNHLY, CDR2 FYNNEI. CDR3 length equals 13 residues. CDR3 in DNA: TGTGCCAGCAGGATCCACTTGAACACTGAAGCTTTCTTT. Its translation is CASRIHLNTEAFF.

The chain is built from TRBV5-1 and TRBJ1-1; D is ambiguous. V was pared by 3 bases and J by 8 bases, with 11 bases between. This CDR3 is built from 12 residues. Germline values: CDR1 SGHRS, CDR2 YFSETQ. CDR3 coding DNA: TGCGCCAGCAGCTCCCGGATGGGAGAAGCTTTCTTT. Residues: CASSSRMGEAFF. Full variable domain (rest looked up from reference TRBV5-1 and TRBJ1-1): KAGVTQTPRYLIKTRGQQVTLSCSPISGHRSVSWYQQTPGQGLQFLFEYFSETQRNKGNFPGRFSGRQFSNSRSEMNVSTLELGDSALYLCASSSRMGEAFFGQGTRLTVV.

The chain couples TRBV29-1 to TRBJ1-2; D gene ambiguous. This CDR3 has 15 amino acids. With 0 bases removed from V and 1 base from J, the gap between germline ends came to 12 bases. Germline V gene data show CDR1 as SQVTM and CDR2 as ANQGSEA. In DNA, the CDR3 is TGCAGCGTTGAAGATTGGGAACCAAGTAACTATGGCTACACCTTC. Amino acid sequence: CSVEDWEPSNYGYTF. Filled out from reference TRBV29-1 and TRBJ1-2, the complete variable domain reads SAVISQKPSRDICQRGTSLTIQCQVDSQVTMMFWYRQQPGQSLTLIATANQGSEATYESGFVIDKFPISRPNLTFSTLTVSNMSPEDSSIYLCSVEDWEPSNYGYTFGSGTRLTVV.